This T cell receptor (beta chain) was captured by sequencing in a study of beta chain features in type 1 diabetes. The study, taken as a whole, reports: In these data, an HLA type influence on TCRB rearrangement remained unresolved. Insertion counts at VDJ junctions were lower in type 1 diabetes patients, who also showed more deletions there.

Sequenced material consisted of expressed TCRB transcripts (all of the isolated RNA was reverse transcribed). Produced via immunoSEQ multiplex PCR; TCRdb's table is partial and in-frame only. The data hold around 450,000 clones, with approximately 10% observed a single time. Sorting that relied on CD45RO/CCR7/CD25/CD127/CD95/CD27 yielded CD4+ naive, central memory, regulatory and stem cell-like memory cells. Points on this clone: Its antigen remains unknown.

The TCR originated in a woman younger than 30 in good health. Sequenced input: naive CD4+ T cells from blood.

The CDR3 nucleotides are TGCAGCGTTGAAGATCTACCTTACGAGCAGTACTTC. Its protein product is CSVEDLPYEQYF. The chain has TRBV29-1 and TRBJ2-7; no clear D. V gave up 0 bases and J gave up 4 bases, with 7 bases separating them. CDR1 SQVTM and CDR2 ANQGSEA come from the germline V gene. This CDR3 is built from 12 residues.